This T cell receptor beta chain comes out of a study of T-cell memory formation after mild COVID-19. Germline lookup yields CDR1 SSHAT and CDR2 FNYEAQ (reference sequence). The CDR3 contains 15 residues. TCRdb passed the 5' RACE reads through MiXCR, listing each CDR3 protein once. The table shows about 320,000 distinct CDR3 sequences, with 13% to 15% occurring only once. A note on this clonotype: Mismatch with germline at one junction end may stem from a read error.

The receptor was isolated from a young man who had mild COVID-19 (a few samples of this study predate the infection). Cell type and time point are not known. The specimen sequenced was PBMCs or a T cell subset sorted from them (not recorded which). The chain links TRBV7-7 to TRBJ2-3; a possible D gene is TRBD1 (7 bases). The CDR3 is CASSLGGGATDTQYF. DNA of the CDR3: TGTGCTAGCAGCTTAGGAGGGGGCGCGACAGATACGCAGTATTTT.